The 10 T cell receptor beta chains below were found in one sample sequenced in a study of T cell repertoires in cytomegalovirus infection. TCRdb re-analysed the reads in MiXCR, keeping a single row per CDR3 protein. The data show approximately 270,000 distinct CDR3 sequences, roughly 21% seen once. Antigen specificity for these receptors is unknown. The input for sequencing was cultured PBMCs, taken from culture after CMV antigen stimulation. The receptors originated from a human donor in good health (CMV status not recorded). Some clones in this sample may be carry-over from other donors' samples.

V is TRBV7-6 and J is TRBJ2-1, with D possibly being TRBD1 or TRBD2 (5 bases each). The V end was cut by 2 bases, the J end by 0 bases, with 11 bases between. The CDR3 has 16 amino acids. Germline loops: CDR1 SGHVS, CDR2 FNYEAQ. The CDR3 nucleotides read TGTGCCAGCAGCTTAAGCACGGGACCCTCCTACAATGAGCAGTTCTTC. Translating gives CASSLSTGPSYNEQFF.

This clonotype was counted many times. The V call is TRBV12-5, the J call TRBJ1-2; tentative D call: TRBD1 (5 bases). CDR3 length: 16 residues. The V gene lost 6 bases and the J gene lost 5 bases, with 22 bases spanning the gap. CDR1 and CDR2 from the germline V gene are LGHNT and FRNRAP. The CDR3 region is CASGRVVGDGLYGYTF. Written as DNA, the CDR3 is TGTGCTAGTGGACGGGTAGTTGGGGACGGATTATATGGCTACACCTTC.

This clonotype was found a few times. The chain links TRBV10-3 to TRBJ1-4; D not resolved. This CDR3 has 12 amino acids. Germline V lookup: CDR1 ENHRY, CDR2 SYGVKD. Trimming removed 4 bases at V and 8 bases at J, with 8 bases between. CDR3 nucleotide sequence: TGTGCCATCAGTGCTTACGAAGAAAAACTGTTTTTT. Its protein product is CAISAYEEKLFF.

This clonotype has at least ten counts. The chain joins TRBV7-2 to TRBJ2-1; D gene unclear. This CDR3 comprises 10 residues. Germline V gene sequence: CDR1 SGHTA, CDR2 FQGNSA. The V and J ends lost 4 bases and 10 bases respectively, with 5 bases between them. The CDR3 protein is CASSSTEQFF. As DNA, the CDR3 is TGTGCCAGCAGCTCTACCGAGCAGTTCTTC. Supplemented by reference TRBV7-2 and TRBJ2-1, the full variable domain reads GAGVSQSPSNKVTEKGKDVELRCDPISGHTALYWYRQSLGQGLEFLIYFQGNSAPDKSGLPSDRFSAERTGGSVSTLTIQRTQQEDSAVYLCASSSTEQFFGPGTRLTVL.

Here the CDR3 DNA reads TGTGCCAGCAGTTACCGACGGTATATAGTCTACAATGAGCAGTTCTTC. It specifies CASSYRRYIVYNEQFF. V is TRBV6-7 and J is TRBJ2-1; D gene unclear. TRBV6-7 counts as an open reading frame of uncertain function. V was clipped by 2 bases and J by 3 bases, with 14 bases between them. The CDR3 has 16 residues.

This clonotype was observed many times. This sequence joins TRBV4-2 and TRBJ2-1; unclear D gene. Deletions cut 1 base from V and 2 bases from J, with 9 bases between. The germline V gene encodes CDR1 LGHNA and CDR2 YNFKEQ. CDR3 size: 15 residues. The CDR3 sequence is CASSQVLGTYNEQFF. The CDR3 DNA is TGTGCCAGCAGCCAAGTTCTGGGTACCTACAATGAGCAGTTCTTC.

The chain has TRBV4-1 and TRBJ2-1; the D gene is possibly TRBD2 (6 bases). Trimming removed 5 bases from V and 7 bases from J, with 15 bases in between. Germline CDR1 is MGHRA and CDR2 is YSYEKL. The length of the CDR3 is 14 residues. The CDR3 nucleotides are TGCGCCAGCAGCAGCCCGGCAGGGAGGAATGAGCAGTTCTTC. Amino acids: CASSSPAGRNEQFF.

The V gene is TRBV11-2, the J gene TRBJ1-2; D not resolved. V was clipped by 3 bases and J by 4 bases, with 15 bases between them. This CDR3 has 15 amino acids. The germline V gene has CDR1 SGHAT and CDR2 FQNNGV. CDR3 protein: CASSLNRGGGYGYTF. For the CDR3, the DNA is TGTGCCAGCAGCTTGAACAGAGGCGGAGGCTATGGCTACACCTTC.

The chain recombines TRBV7-2 with TRBJ2-3; possibly TRBD2 for D (6 bases). Germline lookup yields CDR1 SGHTA and CDR2 FQGNSA. The CDR3 sequence is 15 residues long. Trimming removed 1 base at V and 3 bases at J, with 11 bases between. This CDR3 reads CASSLEMRGTDTQYF. The CDR3 DNA reads TGTGCCAGCAGCTTAGAGATGCGGGGTACAGATACGCAGTATTTT. Supplemented by reference TRBV7-2 and TRBJ2-3, the full variable domain reads GAGVSQSPSNKVTEKGKDVELRCDPISGHTALYWYRQSLGQGLEFLIYFQGNSAPDKSGLPSDRFSAERTGGSVSTLTIQRTQQEDSAVYLCASSLEMRGTDTQYFGPGTRLTVL.

The V gene is TRBV12-3 or TRBV12-4, the J gene TRBJ2-1, with 7 bases aligning to TRBD1. The CDR3 has 14 amino acids. V trimming: 3 bases; J trimming: 8 bases; junction bases outside the gene matches: 7. DNA for the CDR3: TGTGCCAGCAGTTTTAGGGGGCCCGGCGATGAGCAGTTCTTC. This sequence encodes CASSFRGPGDEQFF.